These 2 T cell receptor beta chains were all obtained from the same sample, sequenced in a study of blood T cell repertoires in COVID-19. Data came from immunoSEQ multiplex PCR; TCRdb stores just in-frame clones and leaves some out. In the table there are about 42,000 clones, 70% to 90% of which are singletons. Specimen: peripheral blood. The receptors shown here come from a man aged 45-65 years with active COVID-19.

This sequence joins TRBV4-2 and TRBJ1-2, with D possibly being TRBD1 (5 bases). Germline CDR1 and CDR2: LGHNA and YNFKEQ. V was shortened by 5 bases and J by 1 base, with 11 bases between the two germline ends. The CDR3 is 14 residues long. CDR3 DNA sequence: TGTGCCAGCAGCGAACAGGCCAATAACTATGGCTACACCTTC. Its protein is CASSEQANNYGYTF.

The chain recombines TRBV5-4 with TRBJ2-3; 10 bases line up with TRBD1. There are 14 residues in the CDR3. The trim removed 4 bases at V and 6 bases at J, leaving 5 bases unmatched. CDR1 is SGHNT and CDR2 is YYREEE in the germline V gene (reference sequence). The CDR3, as DNA: TGTGCCAGCAGCCCGGACAGGGGGACCGATACGCAGTATTTT. Translated, it gives CASSPDRGTDTQYF.